Listed here are 32 T cell receptor beta chains from one sample, sequenced in a study of shared clonotypes between healthy human individuals. Method: immunoSEQ multiplex PCR; TCRdb's copy keeps in-frame clones and lacks some. The sample has approximately 500,000 clones; 60% to 80% are singletons. Sequencing was performed on PBMCs. These receptors originate from a woman aged 40 to 55 in good health. Some clones in this sample may be carry-over from other donors' samples.

This clone was observed a few times. This rearrangement joins TRBV30 to TRBJ1-4; D possibly corresponds to TRBD1 (6 bases). Germline V gene lookup returns CDR1 GTSNPN and CDR2 SVGIG (reference sequence). V was clipped by 5 bases and J by 8 bases, with 15 bases between them. The CDR3 runs to 13 residues. This CDR3 is CAWGGGTKEKLFF. The CDR3 region has the DNA TGTGCCTGGGGTGGTGGGACAAAGGAAAAACTGTTTTTT.

This chain connects TRBV7-2 to TRBJ2-7; D is uncertain. CDR3 length equals 15 residues. In germline, CDR1 is SGHTA, CDR2 FQGNSA. V was clipped by 5 bases and J by 0 bases, with 14 bases between them. The CDR3 DNA follows: TGTGCCAGCAGCCACTTTGGACGGAGCTCCTACGAGCAGTACTTC. Its protein is CASSHFGRSSYEQYF.

The chain joins TRBV18 to TRBJ1-5; D is undetermined. The germline V gene encodes CDR1 KGHSH and CDR2 LQKENI. V lost 3 bases to trimming and J lost 1 base, with 16 bases between them. The length of the CDR3 is 17 residues. The CDR3: CASSPRGRDGSNQPQHF. The CDR3 bases are TGTGCCAGCTCACCCCGGGGAAGGGATGGCAGCAATCAGCCCCAGCATTTT.

V gene TRBV5-1 combines with J gene TRBJ2-7; 9 bases align to TRBD1. The CDR3 length is 13 residues. Germline CDR1 reads SGHRS; CDR2 reads YFSETQ. With V trimmed by 7 bases and J by 4 bases, 6 bases remained unmatched. For the CDR3, the DNA is TGCGCCAGCGCCGGGACAGGGAATTACGAGCAGTACTTC. Protein sequence: CASAGTGNYEQYF.

The chain carries TRBV6-5 and TRBJ1-5, with 9 bases identical to TRBD1. V lost 6 bases, J lost 0 bases, and 3 bases stayed unmatched. CDR1 is MNHEY and CDR2 is SVGAGI in the germline V gene. CDR3 length: 15 amino acids. The CDR3 nucleotides are TGTGCCAGCAGACAGGGGGCTGGTAGCAATCAGCCCCAGCATTTT. It is translated as CASRQGAGSNQPQHF.

In the case of this clone: The same CDR3 can be traced to other DNA sequences in this sample. V and J are TRBV7-2 and TRBJ2-5; D might be TRBD2 (5 bases). V was trimmed by 0 bases and J by 5 bases, leaving 10 bases between them. The germline V gene encodes CDR1 SGHTA and CDR2 FQGNSA. The CDR3 spans 14 residues. CDR3 coding DNA: TGTGCCAGCAGCTTAGCGGGAGCCGGGGAGACCCAGTACTTC. Translation gives CASSLAGAGETQYF.

This clone was picked up a small number of times. V is TRBV11-3 and J is TRBJ2-1; D remains unclear. V was shortened by 0 bases and J by 4 bases, with 7 bases between the two germline ends. The CDR3 sequence is 14 residues long. Germline V gene data show CDR1 as SGHNT and CDR2 as YENEEA. The DNA of the CDR3 is TGTGCCAGCAGCTTAGATCGAAGTTACAATGAGCAGTTCTTC. Amino acids: CASSLDRSYNEQFF.

The chain couples TRBV7-8 to TRBJ1-5; the D gene is possibly TRBD1 (5 bases). CDR1 is SGHVS, CDR2 FQNEAQ, per germline. Trimming took off 5 bases at V and 4 bases at J, with 12 bases between the two ends. This CDR3 contains 14 residues. The CDR3 loop reads CASSPGTANQPQHF. CDR3 nucleotide sequence: TGTGCCAGCAGCCCCGGGACCGCAAATCAGCCCCAGCATTTT.

V usage is TRBV6-4 and J usage is TRBJ2-2, with 8 bases identical to TRBD2. V dropped 2 bases and J dropped 4; count of bases not matched to a gene: 3. CDR1 MRHNA and CDR2 SNTAGT come from the germline V gene. The CDR3 extends over 15 amino acids. In DNA, the CDR3 is TGTGCCAGCAGTGACGTGGCGGGAGGCACCGGGGAGCTGTTTTTT. Translating gives CASSDVAGGTGELFF.

The gene calls are TRBV18 and TRBJ2-2; D is possibly TRBD2 (5 bases). Trimming cost V 3 bases and J 7 bases, with 18 bases left between them. This CDR3 contains 16 residues. The V gene's germline CDR1 is KGHSH and CDR2 LQKENI. The CDR3 sequence is CASSPSPSGNGGELFF. CDR3 DNA sequence: TGTGCCAGCTCACCGAGCCCGTCCGGGAACGGCGGGGAGCTGTTTTTT.

This clone was picked up one time. The chain is built from TRBV11-2 and TRBJ2-5, with 8 positions matching TRBD1. Trimming at V came to 3 bases and at J to 4 bases, leaving 7 bases not matched to a gene. The germline CDR1 and CDR2 sequences are SGHAT and FQNNGV. CDR3 length equals 15 residues. In nucleotides, the CDR3 is TGTGCCAGCAGCTTGGACAGGGAGCAGGGAGAGACCCAGTACTTC. It translates to CASSLDREQGETQYF.

Details on this clone: Mismatch with germline at one junction end may stem from a read error. The J gene is TRBJ2-1, the V gene TRBV30, with 10 positions matching TRBD2. The CDR3 has 13 residues. CDR1 is GTSNPN and CDR2 is SVGIG in the germline V gene (reference sequence). CDR3 bases: TGTGCTTGGAAGCTAGCGGGAGCTTTAGAGCAGTTCTTC. It yields the protein CAWKLAGALEQFF.

As DNA, the CDR3 is TGTGCCAGCAGCGCAAGACTAGCCCCTGCCCTTTACAATGAGCAGTTCTTC. This encodes CASSARLAPALYNEQFF. The chain uses TRBV28 and TRBJ2-1; 7 nucleotides agree with TRBD2. CDR3 length: 17 amino acids. The germline V gene has CDR1 MDHEN and CDR2 SYDVKM. V gave up 6 bases and J gave up 4 bases; unmatched junction bases: 15. Together with reference TRBV28 and TRBJ2-1, the CDR3 gives the full variable domain: DVKVTQSSRYLVKRTGEKVFLECVQDMDHENMFWYRQDPGLGLRLIYFSYDVKMKEKGDIPEGYSVSREKKERFSLILESASTNQTSMYLCASSARLAPALYNEQFFGPGTRLTVL.

This clone was observed a single time. The rearrangement joins TRBV5-1 to TRBJ2-5, with 8 bases that match TRBD2. This CDR3 contains 15 residues. V trimming: 0 bases; J trimming: 1 base; junction bases outside the gene matches: 2. Germline V gene data show CDR1 as SGHRS and CDR2 as YFSETQ. The DNA of the CDR3 is TGCGCCAGCAGCTTGGCGGGGGGGACCCAAGAGACCCAGTACTTC. Translation gives CASSLAGGTQETQYF.

The gene calls are TRBV5-5 and TRBJ1-1; no reliable D call. Germline V lookup: CDR1 SGHKS, CDR2 YYEKEE (reference sequence). V was shortened by 2 bases and J by 4 bases, with 9 bases between the two germline ends. This CDR3 contains 13 residues. The CDR3 DNA follows: TGTGCCAGCAGCTTACAACGCGGCACTGAAGCTTTCTTT. Its translation: CASSLQRGTEAFF.

The V and J genes are TRBV5-1 and TRBJ2-2; a weak D match, TRBD2 (6 bases). This CDR3 region has 16 residues. V was cut by 4 bases and J by 6 bases, with 19 bases left in between. Germline lookup yields CDR1 SGHRS and CDR2 YFSETQ. CDR3 loop: CASSLGSGDLAGELFF. The CDR3 nucleotides read TGCGCCAGCAGCCTGGGATCGGGGGACTTGGCCGGGGAGCTGTTTTTT. The full variable domain, with the rest looked up from reference TRBV5-1 and TRBJ2-2, is KAGVTQTPRYLIKTRGQQVTLSCSPISGHRSVSWYQQTPGQGLQFLFEYFSETQRNKGNFPGRFSGRQFSNSRSEMNVSTLELGDSALYLCASSLGSGDLAGELFFGEGSRLTVL.

The chain employs TRBV4-1 and TRBJ2-1, with D possibly being TRBD2 (6 bases). Per the germline V gene, CDR1 is MGHRA and CDR2 is YSYEKL. The CDR3 totals 14 residues. V lost 1 base to trimming and J lost 9 bases, with 13 bases between them. The CDR3 spells CASSQAGGSTEQFF. The CDR3 DNA reads as TGCGCCAGCAGCCAAGCTGGGGGGTCTACTGAGCAGTTCTTC.

This clone was counted a few times. The chain employs TRBV28 and TRBJ1-1; D is uncertain. The CDR3 length is 13 residues. Germline CDR1 and CDR2: MDHEN and SYDVKM. Between the trimmed V and J ends, which lost 5 bases and 5 bases, there was a span of 12 bases. The CDR3 DNA reads TGTGCCAGCAGTGTGGTACCAAGGACTGAAGCTTTCTTT. Amino acid sequence: CASSVVPRTEAFF.

This rearrangement joins TRBV5-4 to TRBJ1-6; 7 bases map to TRBD1. This CDR3 spans 14 amino acids. The ends lost 4 bases at V and 7 bases at J; junction bases unmatched: 5. CDR1 and CDR2 from the germline V gene are SGHNT and YYREEE (reference sequence). CDR3: CASSQGGENSPLHF. The CDR3 DNA reads TGTGCCAGCAGCCAGGGGGGGGAAAATTCACCCCTCCACTTT.

This chain uses TRBV14 with TRBJ2-1; 7 nucleotides agree with TRBD2. Trimming took 4 bases from V and 9 from J; bases not matched to a gene: 3. The CDR3 length is 12 residues. Germline assignment: CDR1 SGHDN and CDR2 FVKESK. CDR3 region: CASSRGRSEQFF. For the CDR3, the DNA is TGTGCCAGCAGCCGCGGGAGATCTGAGCAGTTCTTC.

This rearrangement joins TRBV6-6 to TRBJ1-5; D may be TRBD1 (6 bases). V gave up 10 bases and J gave up 4 bases, with 17 bases separating them. Germline lookup yields CDR1 MNHNY and CDR2 SVGAGI (reference sequence). The CDR3 is 14 amino acids. CDR3 region: CATGWAGDNQPQHF. CDR3 coding DNA: TGTGCCACAGGGTGGGCAGGGGATAATCAGCCCCAGCATTTT.

The J gene is TRBJ2-2, the V gene TRBV5-4; D gene uncertain. Trimming took 4 bases from V and 1 from J, leaving 11 bases between them. Germline lookup yields CDR1 SGHNT and CDR2 YYREEE (reference sequence). This CDR3 region has 15 residues. This chain's CDR3 is CASSTQTKNTGELFF. DNA of the CDR3: TGTGCCAGCAGCACCCAGACCAAGAACACCGGGGAGCTGTTTTTT.

The V call is TRBV11-2, the J call TRBJ2-1, with 12 bases lining up with TRBD2. The V and J ends lost 4 bases and 9 bases, in that order; junction bases with no gene match: 4. This CDR3 spans 14 amino acids. Germline CDR1 reads SGHAT; CDR2 reads FQNNGV. The chain's CDR3 is CASSWGLAGGEQFF. In DNA form, the CDR3 reads TGTGCCAGCAGCTGGGGACTAGCGGGTGGTGAGCAGTTCTTC.

The V gene is TRBV4-1, the J gene TRBJ2-1; D is unclear. The CDR3 extends over 13 amino acids. V was shortened by 8 bases and J by 2 bases, with 10 bases between the two germline ends. Germline assignment: CDR1 MGHRA and CDR2 YSYEKL. The CDR3 reads CASRETAYNEQFF. CDR3 in DNA: TGCGCCAGCCGAGAGACGGCCTACAATGAGCAGTTCTTC.

This rearrangement joins TRBV2 to TRBJ2-2, with D uncertain. Germline V gives CDR1 SNHLY, CDR2 FYNNEI. Trimming removed 6 bases at V and 3 bases at J, with 11 bases between. This CDR3 has 14 residues. Here the CDR3 DNA reads TGTGCCAGCAGACGTCAGGCGCACACCGGGGAGCTGTTTTTT. Amino acids: CASRRQAHTGELFF.

This chain joins TRBV18 and TRBJ2-3, with 7 bases identical to TRBD2. Trimming removed 3 bases from V and 3 bases from J; junction bases left unmatched: 3. The CDR3 covers 14 residues. Germline V gene sequence: CDR1 KGHSH, CDR2 LQKENI. The CDR3 DNA sequence: TGTGCCAGCTCACCGCGGGGGTCGACAGATACGCAGTATTTT. Translating gives CASSPRGSTDTQYF.

J is TRBJ2-7 and V is TRBV28, with 9 nucleotides matching TRBD1. The CDR3 has 14 residues. V trimming: 4 bases; J trimming: 9 bases; junction bases outside the gene matches: 10. CDR1 MDHEN and CDR2 SYDVKM come from the germline V gene. The CDR3 nucleotides read TGTGCCAGCAGTTCGGGACAGGGATCCAATAGGCAGTACTTC. Protein product: CASSSGQGSNRQYF.

V and J are TRBV10-3 and TRBJ1-1; possibly TRBD1 for D (6 bases). CDR3 length: 15 amino acids. The V gene lost 1 base and the J gene lost 3 bases, with 12 bases spanning the gap. Germline lookup yields CDR1 ENHRY and CDR2 SYGVKD. The CDR3 sequence is CAISELGARDTEAFF. CDR3 DNA: TGTGCCATCAGTGAGTTGGGGGCGCGTGACACTGAAGCTTTCTTT.

The chain links TRBV20-1 to TRBJ2-1, with D uncertain. This CDR3 region has 10 residues. Germline-derived CDR1 and CDR2 are DFQATT and SNEGSKA (reference sequence). In nucleotides, the CDR3 is TGCAGCCCTACTGGGAATGAGCAGTTCTTC. Translating gives CSPTGNEQFF.

The chain links TRBV9 to TRBJ2-1, with 8 bases that match TRBD2. Trimming removed 0 bases from V and 3 bases from J; junction bases left unmatched: 8. The CDR3 extends over 17 amino acids. In germline, CDR1 is SGDLS, CDR2 YYNGEE. Here the CDR3 reads CASSVGSSGDYYNEQFF. CDR3 bases: TGTGCCAGCAGCGTAGGAAGTAGCGGGGATTACTACAATGAGCAGTTCTTC.

V gene TRBV11-2 combines with J gene TRBJ2-3, with D unresolved. CDR3 length: 14 residues. Germline V lookup: CDR1 SGHAT, CDR2 FQNNGV. Trimming stripped 5 bases from V and 4 bases from J, with 13 bases between. The CDR3 sequence: CASSRISVPDTQYF. The CDR3 DNA follows: TGTGCCAGCAGCCGCATCAGCGTCCCAGATACGCAGTATTTT.

This chain links TRBV4-3 with TRBJ2-7, with 10 bases lining up with TRBD2. Unmatched junction bases numbered 6, after V lost 0 bases and J lost 7 bases. The CDR3 extends over 15 amino acids. The V gene's germline CDR1 is LGHNA and CDR2 YSLEER. CDR3 region: CASSQDLAGVDEQYF. Here the CDR3 DNA reads TGCGCCAGCAGCCAAGATCTAGCGGGAGTAGATGAGCAGTACTTC.